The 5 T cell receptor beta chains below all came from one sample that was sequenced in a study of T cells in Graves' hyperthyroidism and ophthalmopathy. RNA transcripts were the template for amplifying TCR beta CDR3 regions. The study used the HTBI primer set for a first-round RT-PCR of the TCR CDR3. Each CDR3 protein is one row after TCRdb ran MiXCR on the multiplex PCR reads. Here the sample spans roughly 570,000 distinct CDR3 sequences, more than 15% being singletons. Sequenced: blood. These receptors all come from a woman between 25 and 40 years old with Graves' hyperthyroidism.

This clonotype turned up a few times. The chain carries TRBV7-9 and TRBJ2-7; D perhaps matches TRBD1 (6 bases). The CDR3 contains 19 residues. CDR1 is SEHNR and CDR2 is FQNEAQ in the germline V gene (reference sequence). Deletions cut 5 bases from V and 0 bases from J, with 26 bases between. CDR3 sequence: CASSTPKSGQGLSSYEQYF. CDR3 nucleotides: TGTGCCAGCAGCACACCAAAAAGTGGGCAGGGGCTCAGCTCCTACGAGCAGTACTTC.

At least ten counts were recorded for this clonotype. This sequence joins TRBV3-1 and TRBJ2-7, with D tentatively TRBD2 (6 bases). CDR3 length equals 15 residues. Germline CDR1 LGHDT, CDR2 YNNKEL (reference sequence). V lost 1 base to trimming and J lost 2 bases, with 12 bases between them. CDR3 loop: CASSQGGTGTYEQYF. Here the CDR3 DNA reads TGTGCCAGCAGCCAAGGCGGGACTGGCACCTACGAGCAGTACTTC.

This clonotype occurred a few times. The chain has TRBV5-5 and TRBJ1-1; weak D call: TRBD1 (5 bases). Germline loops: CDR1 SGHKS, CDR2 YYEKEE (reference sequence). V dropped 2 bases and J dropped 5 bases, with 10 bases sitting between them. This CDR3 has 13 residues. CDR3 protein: CASSFSRETEAFF. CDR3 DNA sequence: TGTGCCAGCAGCTTTAGCAGGGAAACTGAAGCTTTCTTT.

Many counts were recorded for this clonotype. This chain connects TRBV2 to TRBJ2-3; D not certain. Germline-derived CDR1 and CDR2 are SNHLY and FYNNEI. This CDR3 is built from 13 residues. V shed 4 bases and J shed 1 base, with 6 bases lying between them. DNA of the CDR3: TGTGCCAGCAGTGTTCGACGCACAGATACGCAGTATTTT. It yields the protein CASSVRRTDTQYF. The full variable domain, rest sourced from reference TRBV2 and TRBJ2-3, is EPEVTQTPSHQVTQMGQEVILRCVPISNHLYFYWYRQILGQKVEFLVSFYNNEISEKSEIFDDQFSVERPDGSNFTLKIRSTKLEDSAMYFCASSVRRTDTQYFGPGTRLTVL.

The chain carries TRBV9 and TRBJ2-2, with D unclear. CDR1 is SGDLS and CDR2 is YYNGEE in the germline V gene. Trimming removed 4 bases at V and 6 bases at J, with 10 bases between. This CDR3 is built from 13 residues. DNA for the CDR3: TGTGCCAGCAGCAAAAGCGACCCCGGGGAGCTGTTTTTT. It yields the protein CASSKSDPGELFF. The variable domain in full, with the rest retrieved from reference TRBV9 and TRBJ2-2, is DSGVTQTPKHLITATGQRVTLRCSPRSGDLSVYWYQQSLDQGLQFLIQYYNGEERAKGNILERFSAQQFPDLHSELNLSSLELGDSALYFCASSKSDPGELFFGEGSRLTVL.